What follows is one T cell receptor (beta chain) and its context. Its antigen is unidentified. Between roughly 17 and 30 mg of unsorted bulk tissue served as the source from which RNA and DNA were co-extracted. The record originates from a study of tumor-infiltrating lymphocytes in primary liver carcinoma. Overall study: Tumors, staged T1-T3 N0M0, spanned 4.2 to 10 cm. Findings and caveats of the study: Blood fell significantly below tumors in its top-250-clone fraction (p = 0.039). Paired tumor-adjacent and tumor-blood samples overlapped less than tumor region pairs did.

The V and J ends lost 6 bases and 13 bases, in that order; junction bases with no gene match: 14. Germline values: CDR1 SGHAT, CDR2 FQNNGV. The CDR3 is 14 amino acids. The researchers produced TCR beta cDNA from 500 ng total RNA with a constant-region primer. Three nested multiplex PCR rounds of slightly modified ARM-PCR generated TCR beta libraries. Running around 9 cycles apiece, the first two PCR rounds relied on TRBV1-TRBV30 forward primers together with a C-beta reverse primer. Via MiXCR, TCRdb re-called the multiplex PCR reads, giving one row per CDR3 protein. The table includes about 92,000 distinct CDR3 sequences, less than 70% detected once.

V is TRBV11-2 and J is TRBJ2-1; 8 nucleotides match TRBD2. This TCR was sampled from a man in his forties with primary liver carcinoma and hepatitis B virus infection. Sequencing used tumor-adjacent normal liver tissue. CDR3 residues: CASSQTSVYNVQFF. CDR3 DNA sequence: TGTGCCAGCAGTCAGACTAGCGTGTACAATGTACAGTTCTTC.